This is a list of T cell receptor beta chains from one sample in a study of shared T cell receptors in the human thymus. The table came from immunoSEQ multiplex PCR; TCRdb's copy has only in-frame clones and leaves some out. The sample shows over 450,000 clones, approximately 80% of them seen only once. The same sample was also used in a study of human thymus T cells.

Material for sequencing was thymocytes. These receptors came from a boy in the first two years of life with a congenital heart defect. Both conserved end residues are part of each CDR3. The D gene is left open where the match is weak. Size tells how often a clone was seen (once, few, many) or the class of an expanded clone, and some rows leave it out.

TRBJ2-1 | once | TRBV5-1 | . | CASSLEGGAGSYNEQFF | TGCGCCAGCAGCTTGGAGGGGGGGGCTGGCTCCTACAATGAGCAGTTCTTC
TRBJ2-7 | few | TRBV5-5 | TRBD1 | CASSLGRGPREQYF | TGTGCCAGCAGCTTGGGTAGGGGGCCTCGCGAGCAGTACTTC
TRBJ2-7 | . | TRBV7-2 | TRBD2 | CASSQVGEGLPYEQYF | TGTGCCAGCAGCCAAGTGGGGGAGGGCCTACCCTACGAGCAGTACTTC
TRBJ2-7 | . | TRBV6-6 | TRBD2 | CASSQTGLAGDYEQYF | TGTGCCAGCAGCCAGACCGGACTAGCGGGAGACTACGAGCAGTACTTC
TRBJ2-7 | . | TRBV7-8 | TRBD2 | CASSTERGLSEGEQYF | TGTGCCAGCAGCACCGAGCGGGGGCTTTCCGAGGGGGAGCAGTACTTC
TRBJ1-2 | . | TRBV28 | . | CASSFQVFSYGYTF | TGTGCCAGCAGTTTCCAGGTCTTCTCCTATGGCTACACCTTC
TRBJ2-2 | . | TRBV29-1 | . | CSVGGPGTGELFF | TGCAGCGTTGGAGGCCCGGGGACCGGGGAGCTGTTTTTT
TRBJ1-5 | . | TRBV30 | . | CAWSEGTWGDGNQPQHF | TGTGCCTGGAGTGAAGGGACTTGGGGGGACGGCAATCAGCCCCAGCATTTT
TRBJ1-2 | . | TRBV5-6 | . | CASSLEGRAGVNYGYTF | TGTGCCAGCAGCTTGGAAGGTCGGGCAGGGGTTAACTATGGCTACACCTTC
TRBJ1-1 | few | TRBV29-1 | TRBD1 | CSVVGTGGARSEAFF | TGCAGCGTTGTGGGGACAGGGGGCGCTCGATCTGAAGCTTTCTTT
TRBJ1-5 | . | TRBV28 | . | CASSFREPQHF | TGTGCCAGCAGTTTCCGGGAGCCCCAGCATTTT
TRBJ2-1 | few | TRBV7-2 | TRBD1 | CASSLPTGLRDEQFF | TGTGCCAGCAGCTTACCGACAGGGCTCAGGGATGAGCAGTTCTTC
TRBJ1-2 | . | TRBV27 | TRBD1 | CASSLSGGGSDRYTF | TGTGCCAGCAGTTTATCAGGGGGCGGGTCTGATCGCTACACCTTC
TRBJ2-7 | . | TRBV28 | TRBD1 | CASSPTGTGINEQYF | TGTGCCAGCAGTCCCACCGGGACAGGGATCAACGAGCAGTACTTC
TRBJ1-4 | . | TRBV6-5 | . | CASSFVSGGEKLFF | TGTGCCAGCAGTTTTGTTTCAGGTGGAGAAAAACTGTTTTTT
TRBJ1-2 | . | TRBV6-5 | TRBD1 | CASSCRQGDDGYTF | TGTGCCAGCAGTTGCCGACAGGGGGATGATGGCTACACCTTC
TRBJ2-2 | . | TRBV6-4 | . | CASSPLASTGELFF | TGTGCCAGCAGTCCCCTAGCGAGCACCGGGGAGCTGTTTTTT
TRBJ2-3 | . | TRBV7-2 | TRBD1 | CASSLGDRSTDTQYF | TGTGCCAGCAGCTTAGGGGACAGATCGACAGATACGCAGTATTTT
TRBJ2-3 | few | TRBV2 | TRBD2 | CASSERGLSSTDTQYF | TGTGCCAGCAGTGAAAGGGGACTATCAAGCACAGATACGCAGTATTTT
TRBJ2-2 | . | TRBV20-1 | . | CTRAGELFF | TGCACGCGGGCCGGGGAGCTGTTTTTT
TRBJ2-7 | . | TRBV7-2 | TRBD1 | CASGERFGQGAGEQYF | TGTGCCAGCGGGGAGAGGTTTGGACAGGGGGCAGGAGAGCAGTACTTC
TRBJ2-1 | . | TRBV7-3 | TRBD2 | CASSSAVAGYNEQFF | TGTGCCAGCAGCTCGGCGGTAGCGGGATACAATGAGCAGTTCTTC
TRBJ2-7 | . | TRBV7-9 | . | CASSPGHEQYF | TGTGCCAGCAGCCCAGGCCACGAGCAGTACTTC
TRBJ2-7 | . | TRBV5-1 | TRBD1 | CASSYRDRAYEQYF | TGCGCCAGCAGCTACCGGGACAGGGCCTACGAGCAGTACTTC
TRBJ2-1 | once | TRBV4-1 | . | CASSQEIGALREQFF | TGCGCCAGCAGCCAAGAAATTGGGGCCCTCCGTGAGCAGTTCTTC
TRBJ2-7 | . | TRBV5-1 | . | CASSRVGPSYEQYF | TGCGCCAGCAGCCGGGTGGGGCCTTCCTACGAGCAGTACTTC
TRBJ1-5 | few | TRBV6-6 | . | CASNQKRGVSQPQHF | TGTGCCAGCAATCAAAAGCGCGGCGTGAGTCAGCCCCAGCATTTT
TRBJ2-7 | . | TRBV7-8 | TRBD2 | CASSLELVERENHEQYF | TGTGCCAGCAGCTTAGAGTTGGTTGAGCGGGAGAACCACGAGCAGTACTTC
TRBJ2-5 | few | TRBV9 | . | CASSPGPLVVWAETQYF | TGTGCCAGCAGCCCCGGTCCCCTCGTAGTTTGGGCGGAGACCCAGTACTTC
TRBJ2-5 | . | TRBV5-4 | . | CASSPATYQETQYF | TGTGCCAGCAGCCCCGCTACCTACCAAGAGACCCAGTACTTC
TRBJ2-5 | . | TRBV11-2 | . | CASSGGETQYF | TGTGCCAGCAGCGGCGGGGAGACCCAGTACTTC
TRBJ1-1 | . | TRBV6-6 | TRBD1 | CASSYSRDREISEAFF | TGTGCCAGCAGTTACTCGAGGGACAGGGAGATTTCAGAAGCTTTCTTT
TRBJ2-5 | . | TRBV5-6 | TRBD2 | CASSSPTSSQETQYF | TGTGCCAGCAGCTCCCCGACTAGCAGCCAAGAGACCCAGTACTTC
TRBJ2-1 | . | TRBV19 | . | CASTGTENAYNEQFF | TGTGCCAGTACCGGGACTGAAAACGCCTACAATGAGCAGTTCTTC